These 18 T cell receptor beta chains share one sample of origin, sequenced in a study of cytomegalovirus exposure and HLA in healthy donors. Researchers ran the PCR with 60 Vbeta and 13 Jbeta primers. TCRdb keeps only in-frame clones here, not all; method: immunoSEQ multiplex PCR. The sample has 210,000 or so clones; over 80% are singletons. The sequencing sample was made of PBMCs. All receptors derive from a boy aged 2 to 10 in good health and CMV-seronegative.

The chain recombines TRBV5-1 with TRBJ1-2; 7 positions match TRBD1. Germline V gene data show CDR1 as SGHRS and CDR2 as YFSETQ. The CDR3 is made up of 15 amino acids. V shed 3 bases, J shed 2 bases, and the junction held 7 bases outside the gene matches. Here the CDR3 DNA reads TGCGCCAGCAGCTACCAGGAGGGGGCAAACTATGGCTACACCTTC. Amino acids: CASSYQEGANYGYTF.

This chain joins TRBV27 and TRBJ1-2; D is ambiguous. The V and J ends lost 2 bases and 8 bases respectively, with 15 bases between them. The CDR3 has 14 amino acids. Germline loops: CDR1 MNHEY, CDR2 SMNVEV (reference sequence). The CDR3 protein is CASSLNPDHGGYTF. In nucleotides, the CDR3 is TGTGCCAGCAGTTTAAATCCGGATCACGGGGGCTACACCTTC.

The V and J genes are TRBV2 and TRBJ1-6; D remains ambiguous. The CDR3 is 11 amino acids. Germline V gene lookup returns CDR1 SNHLY and CDR2 FYNNEI. V dropped 5 bases and J dropped 9 bases, with 5 bases sitting between them. CDR3 region: CASSLRSPLHF. The DNA of the CDR3 is TGTGCCAGCAGTCTACGTTCACCCCTCCACTTT. The variable domain in full, completed from reference TRBV2 and TRBJ1-6, reads EPEVTQTPSHQVTQMGQEVILRCVPISNHLYFYWYRQILGQKVEFLVSFYNNEISEKSEIFDDQFSVERPDGSNFTLKIRSTKLEDSAMYFCASSLRSPLHFGNGTRLTVT.

The V call is TRBV5-1, the J call TRBJ1-2; 8 bases align to TRBD1. This CDR3 spans 15 amino acids. Germline V gene data show CDR1 as SGHRS and CDR2 as YFSETQ. V lost 4 bases and J lost 2; bases outside the gene matches: 7. The DNA for the CDR3 is TGCGCCAGCAGCCGAGACGGGACAGGAAACTATGGCTACACCTTC. It yields the protein CASSRDGTGNYGYTF.

V gene TRBV27 combines with J gene TRBJ2-3, with 9 bases lining up with TRBD2. The CDR3 has 16 amino acids. CDR1 is MNHEY and CDR2 is SMNVEV in the germline V gene (reference sequence). V gave up 4 bases and J gave up 1 base; unmatched junction bases: 6. CDR3 sequence reads: CASSWGTSFGTDTQYF. In DNA form, the CDR3 reads TGTGCCAGCAGTTGGGGGACTAGCTTCGGCACAGATACGCAGTATTTT.

The V and J genes are TRBV5-1 and TRBJ2-7; the match to TRBD1 covers 10 bases. The CDR3 is 11 amino acids. Germline lookup yields CDR1 SGHRS and CDR2 YFSETQ. Trimming cost V 4 bases and J 10 bases; bases outside gene matches: 2. CDR3 DNA sequence: TGCGCCAGCAGCGGGACAGGGGAACAGTACTTC. It translates to CASSGTGEQYF.

The CDR3 protein is CASSIAPGQDTNTEAFF. CDR3 nucleotide sequence: TGTGCCAGTAGTATAGCCCCGGGACAGGATACTAACACTGAAGCTTTCTTT. The chain employs TRBV19 and TRBJ1-1, with 8 bases lining up with TRBD1. Germline V gene sequence: CDR1 LNHDA, CDR2 SQIVND (reference sequence). Losses at the gene ends were 1 base for V and 2 bases for J; bases not matched to a gene: 9. There are 17 residues in the CDR3.

This clone was counted once. V and J are TRBV6-6 and TRBJ1-5; D ambiguous. Trimming stripped 0 bases from V and 5 bases from J, with 11 bases between. Per germline, CDR1 MNHNY and CDR2 SVGAGI (reference sequence). This CDR3 region has 15 residues. The CDR3 loop is CASSYSRAGYQPQHF. CDR3 DNA sequence: TGTGCCAGCAGTTACTCGAGGGCCGGATATCAGCCCCAGCATTTT.

This sequence joins TRBV13 and TRBJ2-1; weak D call: TRBD1 (6 bases). Per germline, CDR1 PRHDT and CDR2 FYEKMQ (reference sequence). The germline V and J ends were trimmed by 0 bases and 8 bases, with 8 bases remaining between them. This CDR3 region has 13 residues. CDR3 in DNA: TGTGCCAGCAGCTTAGGGGGGGCAGATGAGCAGTTCTTC. Translated: CASSLGGADEQFF.

This clone was seen only a few times. V is TRBV5-5 and J is TRBJ1-4, with a possible D match to TRBD1 (6 bases). V lost 1 base, J lost 14 bases, and 27 bases lay in between. CDR1 and CDR2 (germline): SGHKS, YYEKEE (reference sequence). This CDR3 spans 17 amino acids. CDR3 nucleotide sequence: TGTGCCAGCAGCTTGAGTAAGCGGGGGAGGGGGGGGCTAGGGCTGTTTTTT. It codes for CASSLSKRGRGGLGLFF.

This chain connects TRBV27 to TRBJ1-2, with 11 positions matching TRBD1. The germline CDR1 and CDR2 sequences are MNHEY and SMNVEV (reference sequence). The V segment lost 6 bases and the J segment 2 bases; nucleotides outside the gene matches: 5. The CDR3 covers 15 residues. Written as DNA, the CDR3 is TGTGCCAGCAGGGACAGGGGGCTGGTCAACTATGGCTACACCTTC. It codes for CASRDRGLVNYGYTF.

The chain joins TRBV4-1 to TRBJ2-7, with 11 bases that match TRBD1. The V gene's germline CDR1 is MGHRA and CDR2 YSYEKL. There are 13 residues in the CDR3. After removal of 3 bases from V and 11 bases from J, the junction contained 6 bases not matched to a gene. The CDR3 here is CASSQGTGGKEYF. CDR3 DNA: TGCGCCAGCAGCCAGGGGACAGGGGGTAAGGAGTACTTC.

The genes are TRBV25-1 and TRBJ2-1; 10 positions agree with TRBD1. The V gene end was trimmed by 1 base and the J gene end by 6 bases; junction bases not matched to a gene: 9. Germline V gives CDR1 MGHDK, CDR2 SYGVNS. The CDR3 covers 17 residues. CDR3 amino acids: CASSESPGQGTFNEQFF. The CDR3 DNA reads as TGTGCCAGCAGTGAATCACCGGGACAGGGGACGTTCAATGAGCAGTTCTTC.

The chain recombines TRBV29-1 with TRBJ2-7; 8 bases align to TRBD2. The CDR3 sequence is 13 residues long. Trimming cost V 5 bases and J 6 bases; bases outside gene matches: 9. CDR1 and CDR2 (germline): SQVTM, ANQGSEA. DNA for the CDR3: TGCAGCGTTAGACCAAGCGGGAGTAGCGAGCAGTACTTC. Encoded protein: CSVRPSGSSEQYF.

This chain joins TRBV7-6 and TRBJ2-3; 8 positions agree with TRBD2. The germline gives CDR1 SGHVS, CDR2 FNYEAQ. The CDR3 sequence is 15 residues long. V shed 6 bases and J 2 bases; nucleotides not matched to a gene: 7. CDR3 protein: CASRPLAGITDTQYF. For the CDR3, the DNA is TGTGCCAGCAGACCCCTAGCGGGCATCACAGATACGCAGTATTTT.

The rearrangement uses TRBV4-2 and TRBJ2-2; 8 bases are shared with TRBD2. V lost 0 bases, J lost 1 base, and 1 base stayed unmatched. The CDR3 is 16 residues long. The germline V gene has CDR1 LGHNA and CDR2 YNFKEQ. The CDR3 loop reads CASSQDSGMNTGELFF. CDR3 bases: TGTGCCAGCAGCCAAGATAGCGGGATGAACACCGGGGAGCTGTTTTTT.

The CDR3 sequence: CASSLSGVPQFF. CDR3 bases: TGTGCCAGCAGTTTATCGGGAGTCCCGCAGTTCTTC. The chain has TRBV27 and TRBJ2-1; D is possibly TRBD2 (5 bases). Deletions cut 0 bases from V and 12 bases from J, with 9 bases between. The CDR3 contains 12 residues. From germline, CDR1 is MNHEY and CDR2 SMNVEV (reference sequence).

CDR3 coding DNA: TGTGCCAGCAGCTTTTGGACTAGCGGACCCCAAGAGACCCAGTACTTC. Its translation: CASSFWTSGPQETQYF. This chain links TRBV5-6 with TRBJ2-5; 10 positions match TRBD2. Germline CDR1 SGHDT, CDR2 YYEEEE. Losses at the gene ends were 2 bases for V and 1 base for J; bases not matched to a gene: 5. The CDR3 sequence is 16 residues long.